These 23 T cell receptor beta chains came from one sample sequenced in a study of CD8 T cells in ankylosing spondylitis. MiXCR, run by TCRdb on the 5' RACE reads, gives a single entry per CDR3 protein. The repertoire holds under 200,000 distinct CDR3 sequences, with around 10% as singletons. Sample: blood, either unsorted or a sorted T cell fraction (not recorded which). The receptors originated from a male donor with ankylosing spondylitis or in good health (not recorded which).

This clonotype was picked up many times. V is TRBV4-1 and J is TRBJ2-5, with TRBD2 matching over 7 bases. Trimming cost V 3 bases and J 5 bases; bases outside gene matches: 15. Germline CDR1 reads MGHRA; CDR2 reads YSYEKL. This CDR3 is built from 17 residues. The CDR3 DNA reads TGCGCCAGCAGCCACGCCGGAGGCGGGAGAGACTGGGAGACCCAGTACTTC. Protein: CASSHAGGGRDWETQYF.

This clonotype has a count of ten or more. The CDR3 sequence: CASSLGQGGREQFF. The DNA of the CDR3 is TGTGCCAGCAGTTTAGGGCAGGGGGGTCGGGAGCAGTTCTTC. The chain carries TRBV12-3 or TRBV12-4 and TRBJ2-1; the D gene is possibly TRBD1 (7 bases). This CDR3 is 14 amino acids long. The germline V and J ends were trimmed by 1 base and 10 bases, with 14 bases remaining between them.

This clonotype was recorded a few times. The V and J genes are TRBV18 and TRBJ2-3; D not resolved. CDR3 length: 12 amino acids. Between the trimmed V and J ends, which lost 6 bases and 3 bases, there was a span of 7 bases. The germline V gene encodes CDR1 KGHSH and CDR2 LQKENI. The CDR3 bases are TGTGCCAGCTCGCAGCAGACAGATACGCAGTATTTT. This translates into CASSQQTDTQYF.

This clonotype has a count of ten or more. The chain has TRBV20-1 and TRBJ1-6; 9 positions match TRBD1. V lost 5 bases to trimming and J lost 4 bases; unmatched junction nucleotides: 12. Germline CDR1 DFQATT, CDR2 SNEGSKA (reference sequence). CDR3 length: 17 amino acids. In DNA form, the CDR3 reads TGCAGTGCTTTTCCGGGACAGGGACTGGGATATAATTCACCCCTCCACTTT. It yields the protein CSAFPGQGLGYNSPLHF.

In this sample, this clonotype turned up many times. The V and J genes are TRBV10-2 and TRBJ2-5; 7 bases match TRBD2. Germline-derived CDR1 and CDR2 are WSHSY and SAAADI. V shed 5 bases, J shed 2 bases, and the junction held 2 bases outside the gene matches. This CDR3 has 13 residues. As DNA, the CDR3 is TGCGCCAGCAGTCCGGGGGGACAAGAGACCCAGTACTTC. This encodes CASSPGGQETQYF.

V is TRBV7-2 and J is TRBJ2-7; D may be TRBD1 or TRBD2 (5 bases each). Germline CDR1 is SGHTA and CDR2 is FQGNSA. CDR3 size: 15 residues. Trimming removed 0 bases at V and 6 bases at J, with 15 bases between. DNA for the CDR3: TGTGCCAGCAGCTTAGCGGGACCCCCGGGTTCCGAGCAGTACTTC. Amino acids: CASSLAGPPGSEQYF.

The table lists this clonotype with many counts. The J gene is TRBJ1-1, the V gene TRBV5-1; D is unclear. The germline V gene has CDR1 SGHRS and CDR2 YFSETQ. The CDR3 is made up of 15 amino acids. V dropped 0 bases and J dropped 1 base, with 10 bases sitting between them. The DNA for the CDR3 is TGCGCCAGCAGCTTGGGGGCAACGGGGAACACTGAAGCTTTCTTT. Amino acids: CASSLGATGNTEAFF.

V usage is TRBV7-9 and J usage is TRBJ2-5, with D unclear. V lost 5 bases and J lost 7, with 11 bases in between. Looked up from germline, CDR1 is SEHNR and CDR2 is FQNEAQ (reference sequence). The CDR3 consists of 12 residues. The CDR3 DNA sequence: TGTGCCAGCAGCCCATCATCCGGGACCCAGTACTTC. The encoded protein is CASSPSSGTQYF.

As to this clonotype: This may be a read error, as it is one base from a much larger clone. This chain links TRBV20-1 with TRBJ2-7; 9 nucleotides match TRBD2. The CDR3 length is 14 residues. Germline values: CDR1 DFQATT, CDR2 SNEGSKA (reference sequence). The CDR3 reads CSGVLAGSSYAQYF. DNA of the CDR3: TGCAGTGGAGTTCTAGCGGGAAGCTCCTACGCGCAGTACTTC.

This rearrangement joins TRBV12-3 or TRBV12-4 to TRBJ2-3; TRBD1 or TRBD2 may be the D gene (5 bases each). Trimming shortened V by 5 bases and J by 14 bases, and 23 bases separated the two germline ends. The CDR3 runs 14 residues. The CDR3 here is CASSQYGTSLTTYF. CDR3 nucleotide sequence: TGTGCCAGCAGTCAGTACGGGACCAGCCTTACGACGTATTTT.

Many counts were recorded for this clonotype. This rearrangement joins TRBV12-3 or TRBV12-4 to TRBJ2-1; the match to TRBD1 covers 9 bases. Trimming at V came to 6 bases and at J to 1 base, leaving 7 bases not matched to a gene. The CDR3 spans 16 residues. The CDR3 loop reads CASSLGTGPSYNEQFF. As DNA, the CDR3 is TGTGCCAGCAGCCTCGGGACAGGGCCTTCCTACAATGAGCAGTTCTTC.

This clonotype has a count of ten or more. This rearrangement joins TRBV11-2 to TRBJ2-2; tentatively, D is TRBD1 (6 bases). This CDR3 spans 17 amino acids. Germline-derived CDR1 and CDR2 are SGHAT and FQNNGV. V was pared by 5 bases and J by 0 bases, with 16 bases between. DNA of the CDR3: TGTGCCAGCAGCAGAGGTCCAGGGGTCGCGAACACCGGGGAGCTGTTTTTT. Residues: CASSRGPGVANTGELFF.

This clonotype was seen more than once but under ten times. J is TRBJ2-7 and V is TRBV7-9; D is undetermined. The CDR3 runs to 14 residues. Looked up from germline, CDR1 is SEHNR and CDR2 is FQNEAQ (reference sequence). V lost 3 bases to trimming and J lost 6 bases, with 15 bases between them. As DNA, the CDR3 is TGTGCCAGCAGCTTTGAAGCATCCCGGGTCGAGCAGTACTTC. Its translation: CASSFEASRVEQYF. The variable domain in full, with the rest retrieved from reference TRBV7-9 and TRBJ2-7, is DTGVSQNPRHKITKRGQNVTFRCDPISEHNRLYWYRQTLGQGPEFLTYFQNEAQLEKSRLLSDRFSAERPKGSFSTLEIQRTEQGDSAMYLCASSFEASRVEQYFGPGTRLTVT.

This clonotype was recorded many times. The chain carries TRBV12-3 or TRBV12-4 and TRBJ1-3; no reliable D call. V lost 7 bases and J lost 2, with 21 bases in between. The CDR3 covers 17 residues. Here the CDR3 DNA reads TGTGCCAGCACCCCGCCCCGCGGGTGGAGGGCTGGAAACACCATATATTTT. This encodes CASTPPRGWRAGNTIYF.

This clonotype was recorded many times. The chain carries TRBV12-3 or TRBV12-4 and TRBJ2-5; TRBD2 aligns across 14 bases. This CDR3 has 15 residues. J was trimmed by 4 bases and V by 7 bases; bases with no gene match: 5. The CDR3 sequence is CASNLGLAGAETQYF. The CDR3 coding sequence is TGTGCCAGCAACTTGGGACTAGCGGGAGCAGAGACCCAGTACTTC.

The chain links TRBV11-3 to TRBJ2-2; 9 nucleotides match TRBD2. The V and J ends lost 5 bases and 2 bases, in that order; junction bases with no gene match: 6. Germline CDR1 SGHNT, CDR2 YENEEA. The CDR3 has 16 amino acids. The CDR3 bases are TGTGCCAGCAGCCGGCTAGCGGGATTTAACACCGGGGAGCTGTTTTTT. It codes for CASSRLAGFNTGELFF.

The chain carries TRBV5-1 and TRBJ2-2; D assignment may be TRBD1 or TRBD2 (5 bases each). CDR1 SGHRS and CDR2 YFSETQ come from the germline V gene. The V end lost 6 bases, the J end lost 5 bases, and 17 bases lay between the germline ends. The CDR3 totals 15 residues. This CDR3 is CASKVGERQTGELFF. CDR3 nucleotides: TGCGCCAGCAAGGTGGGGGAGCGCCAAACCGGGGAGCTGTTTTTT. The whole variable domain, remainder taken from reference TRBV5-1 and TRBJ2-2, is KAGVTQTPRYLIKTRGQQVTLSCSPISGHRSVSWYQQTPGQGLQFLFEYFSETQRNKGNFPGRFSGRQFSNSRSEMNVSTLELGDSALYLCASKVGERQTGELFFGEGSRLTVL.

This clonotype was recorded a few times. The chain uses TRBV27 and TRBJ2-6; D gene unclear. V was trimmed by 1 base and J by 1 base, leaving 5 bases between them. The CDR3 length is 15 residues. Germline values: CDR1 MNHEY, CDR2 SMNVEV (reference sequence). As DNA, the CDR3 is TGTGCCAGCAGTTTATATGGGTCTGGGGCCAACGTCCTGACTTTC. Its protein product is CASSLYGSGANVLTF.

This clonotype has a count of ten or more. V gene TRBV3-1 combines with J gene TRBJ2-3; no clear D. The CDR3 spans 11 residues. Germline-derived CDR1 and CDR2 are LGHDT and YNNKEL (reference sequence). Trimming removed 8 bases from V and 4 bases from J, with 7 bases in between. DNA for the CDR3: TGTGCCAGCCGGCGATCAGATACGCAGTATTTT. It yields the protein CASRRSDTQYF.

The CDR3 reads CASSERAGGRNSPLHF. CDR3 coding DNA: TGTGCCAGCAGTGAAAGGGCCGGGGGCAGGAATTCACCCCTCCACTTT. The genes are TRBV6-1 and TRBJ1-6, with a weak D call TRBD1 (6 bases). The germline V and J ends were trimmed by 2 bases and 7 bases, with 15 bases remaining between them. Per the germline V gene, CDR1 is MNHNS and CDR2 is SASEGT. CDR3 length: 16 amino acids.

The rearrangement joins TRBV5-1 to TRBJ1-2, with D unclear. This CDR3 has 13 residues. V shed 6 bases and J shed 2 bases, with 11 bases lying between them. The V gene's germline CDR1 is SGHRS and CDR2 YFSETQ. CDR3 bases: TGCGCCAGCACCCCCGACAAGAACTATGGCTACACCTTC. Translating it yields CASTPDKNYGYTF.

This clonotype was detected ten times or more. The rearrangement uses TRBV15 and TRBJ1-2, with unresolved D. Germline V gives CDR1 LNHNV, CDR2 YYDKDF (reference sequence). This CDR3 region has 14 residues. Trimming stripped 5 bases from V and 4 bases from J, with 14 bases between. Written as DNA, the CDR3 is TGTGCCACCAGCGGAATAATGCGGGGCTATGGCTACACCTTC. Translating gives CATSGIMRGYGYTF.

Ten or more counts support this clonotype. The V gene is TRBV20-1, the J gene TRBJ1-4; D is unclear. V was shortened by 7 bases and J by 4 bases, with 19 bases between the two germline ends. The CDR3 contains 15 residues. Germline CDR1 and CDR2: DFQATT and SNEGSKA (reference sequence). The chain's CDR3 is CSGIAPPGGNEKLFF. In DNA, the CDR3 is TGCAGTGGCATTGCCCCCCCGGGCGGTAATGAAAAACTGTTTTTT.